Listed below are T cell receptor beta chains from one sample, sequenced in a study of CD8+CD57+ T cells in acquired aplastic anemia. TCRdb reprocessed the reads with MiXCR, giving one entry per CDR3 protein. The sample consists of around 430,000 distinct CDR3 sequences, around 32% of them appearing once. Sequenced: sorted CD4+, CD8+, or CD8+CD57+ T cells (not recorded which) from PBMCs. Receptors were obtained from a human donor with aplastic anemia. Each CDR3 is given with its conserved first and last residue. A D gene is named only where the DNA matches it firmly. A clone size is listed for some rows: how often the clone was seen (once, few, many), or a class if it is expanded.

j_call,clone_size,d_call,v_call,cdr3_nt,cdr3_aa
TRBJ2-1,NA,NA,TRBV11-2,TGTGCCAGCACCCCGACCCGGGGGCAAGGTGAGCAGTTCTTC,CASTPTRGQGEQFF
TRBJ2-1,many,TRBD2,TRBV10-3,TGTGCCATCAGTGACCCGATGACTAGCGGGATGTCTGGGCAGTTCTTC,CAISDPMTSGMSGQFF
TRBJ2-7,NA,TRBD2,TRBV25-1,TGTGCCAGCAGTGATGCCCTAGCGGGAGGGAACCCGTACGAGCAGTACTTC,CASSDALAGGNPYEQYF
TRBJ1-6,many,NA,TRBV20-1,TGCAGTGCTAGAGTTCATAGGGAGAATTCACCCCTCCACTTT,CSARVHRENSPLHF
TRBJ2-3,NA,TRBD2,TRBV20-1,TGCAGTGCTAGAGATCCAGCGGGGGCAATTCGGGCGCAGTATTTT,CSARDPAGAIRAQYF
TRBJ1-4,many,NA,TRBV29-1,TGCAGCGCCAAGGGCGGAAATGAAAAACTGTTTTTT,CSAKGGNEKLFF
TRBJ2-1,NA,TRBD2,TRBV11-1,TGTGCCAGCAGCTTACAAGCGGGGGAGAACAATGAGCAGGTCTTC,CASSLQAGENNEQVF
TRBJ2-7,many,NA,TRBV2,TGTGCCATCGTTGAGATAGGGGGGTACGAGCAGTACTTC,CAIVEIGGYEQYF
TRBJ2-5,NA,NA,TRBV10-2,TGTGCCAGCAGTGCGTTGCAGCTACAAGAGACCCAGTACTTC,CASSALQLQETQYF
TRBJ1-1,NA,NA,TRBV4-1,TGCGCCAGCAGCCAAGACCCAAGTGGGACAAAGAACACTGAAGCTTTCTTT,CASSQDPSGTKNTEAFF
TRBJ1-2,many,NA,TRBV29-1,TGCAGCGTTGATTTATTGGGGCCACCGAACTATGGCTACACCTTC,CSVDLLGPPNYGYTF
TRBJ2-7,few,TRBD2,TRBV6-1,TGTGCCAGCAGTGAATCAGCGGGGACTAGCGGATATATTAAATTC,CASSESAGTSGYIKF
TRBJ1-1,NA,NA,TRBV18,TGTGCCAGCTCACCACTAGACAACCAAAGGAGTGAAGCTTTCTTT,CASSPLDNQRSEAFF
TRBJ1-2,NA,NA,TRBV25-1,TGTGCCAGCAGCGACCCCGGGTCTAACTATGGCTACACCTTC,CASSDPGSNYGYTF
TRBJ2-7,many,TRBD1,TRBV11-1,TGTGCCAGCAGCTTATATCGGACAGGGATTGGTTCCTACGAGCAGTACTTC,CASSLYRTGIGSYEQYF
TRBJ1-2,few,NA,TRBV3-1,TGTGCCAGCAGTCATACCGATCAGGGTTACTATGGCTACACCTTC,CASSHTDQGYYGYTF
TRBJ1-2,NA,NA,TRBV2,TGTGCCAGCAGCCGAAATAACTATGGCTACACCTTC,CASSRNNYGYTF
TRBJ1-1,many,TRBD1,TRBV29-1,TGCAGCGTTGATTCGGGACAGTCCACTGAAGCTTTCTTT,CSVDSGQSTEAFF
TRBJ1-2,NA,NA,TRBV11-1,TGTGCCAGCAGCTTATGGGTCTCGACACAGGGCCAGCCCAGAAGACTCAACTATGGCTACACCTTC,CASSLWVSTQGQPRRLNYGYTF
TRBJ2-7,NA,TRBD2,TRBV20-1,TGCAGTGCTAGTACGGGGGGGGCCTACGAGCAGTACTTC,CSASTGGAYEQYF
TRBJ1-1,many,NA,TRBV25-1,TGTGCCACAGGGGACGGTTACACTGAAGCTTTCTTT,CATGDGYTEAFF
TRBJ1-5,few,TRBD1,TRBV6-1,TGTGCCAGCAGTCGAGGACAGGGCCTTGAGCCCCAGCATTTT,CASSRGQGLEPQHF
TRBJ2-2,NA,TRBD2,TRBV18,TGTGCCAGCTCACGAGGACTAGCGGACACCGGGGAGCTGTTTTTT,CASSRGLADTGELFF
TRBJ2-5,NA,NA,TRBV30,TGTGCCTGGAGCCCCGGACGAAGGGAGACCCAGTACTTC,CAWSPGRRETQYF
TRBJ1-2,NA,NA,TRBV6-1,TGTGCCAGCAGGATGACAGTGGACTATGGCTACACCTTC,CASRMTVDYGYTF
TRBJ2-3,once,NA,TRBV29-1,TGCAGCGACCAGGGGGGGCGAGGAGATACGCAGTATTTT,CSDQGGRGDTQYF
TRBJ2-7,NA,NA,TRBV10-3,TGTGCCAGCAGTTCCGGGACAAAAGGAATATACGAGCAGTACTTC,CASSSGTKGIYEQYF
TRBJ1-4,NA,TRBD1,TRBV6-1,TGTGCCAGCAGGTTAAGACAGGGGATCGCGGATGAAAAACTGTTTTTT,CASRLRQGIADEKLFF
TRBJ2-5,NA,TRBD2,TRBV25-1,TGTGCCAGCAGCTTAGGGGTGGCGGGAGAACTTTGGGAGACCCAGTACTTC,CASSLGVAGELWETQYF
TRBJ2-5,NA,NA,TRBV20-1,TGCAGTGCTAGTCGCTCCCAAGAGACCCAGTACTTC,CSASRSQETQYF
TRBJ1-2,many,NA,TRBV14,TGTGCCAGCAGCCAATTAAGGGACTATGGCTACACCTTC,CASSQLRDYGYTF
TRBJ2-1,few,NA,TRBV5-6,TGTGCCAGCAGCTTTCGCAGAGGTATCTACAATGAGCAGTTCTTC,CASSFRRGIYNEQFF
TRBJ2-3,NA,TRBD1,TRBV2,TGTGCCAGCAGGCCGGGACAGGGCCTCGCAGATACGCAGTATTTT,CASRPGQGLADTQYF
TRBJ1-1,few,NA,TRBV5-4,TGTGCCAGCAGCTTGTGGTCAGGGGACACTGAAGCTTTCTTT,CASSLWSGDTEAFF
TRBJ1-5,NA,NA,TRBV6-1,TGTGCCAGCAGTGAAGGGTTGCGTCAGCCCCAGCATTTT,CASSEGLRQPQHF
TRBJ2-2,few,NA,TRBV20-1,TGCAGTGCTAGACGACAAGAAACCGGGGAGCTGTTTTTT,CSARRQETGELFF
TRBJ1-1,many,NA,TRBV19,TGTGCCAGTAGTATAGTATCATTCGGGGTTGAAGCTTTCTTT,CASSIVSFGVEAFF
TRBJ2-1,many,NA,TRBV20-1,TGCAGTGCTAGGCGTCAGGGGAATTACAATGAGCAGTTCTTC,CSARRQGNYNEQFF
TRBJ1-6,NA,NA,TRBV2,TGTGCCAGCAGTGACTCCGGGGGGTTGCCTAATTCACCCCTCCACTTT,CASSDSGGLPNSPLHF
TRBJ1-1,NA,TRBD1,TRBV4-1,TGCGCCAGCAGCCAAACCGGGACAGAGGGCATCGGGGCTTTCTTT,CASSQTGTEGIGAFF
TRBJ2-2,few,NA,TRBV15,TGTGCCACCAGCAGGGATACGGGGGCGGGGAACACCGGGGAGCTGTTTTTT,CATSRDTGAGNTGELFF
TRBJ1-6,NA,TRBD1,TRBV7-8,TGTGCCAGCAGCTTAGGGGACAGGGGCACCTATAATTCACCCCTCCACTTT,CASSLGDRGTYNSPLHF
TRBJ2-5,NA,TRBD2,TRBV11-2,TGTGCCAGCAGCCAGGGACTAGCGGGAACACTACAAGAGACCCAGTACTTC,CASSQGLAGTLQETQYF
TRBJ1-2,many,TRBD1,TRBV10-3,TGTGCCAGCAGTGACAGGGTGGGGACTGGAGGCTACACCTTC,CASSDRVGTGGYTF
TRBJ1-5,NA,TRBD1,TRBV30,TGTGCCTGTTCGACCGGGACAGGGACTCAGCCCCAGCATTTT,CACSTGTGTQPQHF
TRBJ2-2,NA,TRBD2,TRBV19,TGTGCCAGTAGTATAGGTAGCGGGAGTTGGACCGGGGAGCTGTTTTTT,CASSIGSGSWTGELFF
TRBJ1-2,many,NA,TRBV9,TGTGCCAGCAGCTCCAGTAACATAGCTAACTATGGCTACACCTTC,CASSSSNIANYGYTF
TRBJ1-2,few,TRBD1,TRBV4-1,TGCGCCAGCAGCCTGTCCGGGACAGGTTCCACAGGGGTTGGCTACACCTTC,CASSLSGTGSTGVGYTF
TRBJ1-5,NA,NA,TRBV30,TGTGCCTGGGCGGACGGTGCACAGCCCCAGCATTTT,CAWADGAQPQHF
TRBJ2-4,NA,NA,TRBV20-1,TGCAGTGCGAGGGACCCTTTAGGAAACATTCAGTACTTC,CSARDPLGNIQYF
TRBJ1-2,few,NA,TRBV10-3,TGTGCCAGCTCACCAGGCAGGCCCAACTATGGCTACACCTTC,CASSPGRPNYGYTF
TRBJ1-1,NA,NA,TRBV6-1,TGTGCCAGCAGTCCCCAAGGCACGTACACTGAAGCTTTCTTT,CASSPQGTYTEAFF
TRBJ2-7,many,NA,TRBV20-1,TGCAGTGCTAGAGGATCGAGCAGCGCGACCTACGAGCAGTACTTC,CSARGSSSATYEQYF